These 15 T cell receptor beta chains originate from one sample sequenced in a study of shared clonotypes between healthy human individuals. Libraries were prepared by immunoSEQ multiplex PCR; TCRdb keeps only in-frame clonotypes and omits some of them. The table records about a million clones, 60% to 80% of them present only once. The sequenced material came from memory CD4+ T cells from PBMCs. Subset reported: CD45RA-negative fraction. These receptors came from a young man in good health. Some clones in this sample may be carry-over from other donors' samples.

The rearrangement joins TRBV11-3 to TRBJ2-1; 11 positions agree with TRBD2. CDR1 and CDR2 (germline): SGHNT, YENEEA. This CDR3 contains 17 residues. V lost 5 bases to trimming and J lost 6 bases; unmatched junction nucleotides: 12. CDR3 nucleotide sequence: TGTGCCAGCAGCCCCAGTTCCGGGACTAGCGGAGGCAATGAGCAGTTCTTC. Translation gives CASSPSSGTSGGNEQFF.

V is TRBV13 and J is TRBJ2-1, with D tentatively TRBD2 (5 bases). This CDR3 contains 16 residues. Trimming shortened V by 5 bases and J by 7 bases, and 21 bases separated the two germline ends. CDR1 and CDR2 (germline): PRHDT, FYEKMQ (reference sequence). CDR3 DNA sequence: TGTGCCAGCAGCCCACACCGGCTAGCAGGCCGAAATGAGCAGTTCTTC. Its protein is CASSPHRLAGRNEQFF.

The CDR3 bases are TGTGCCAGCAGGCCGAGGGGAAACACTGAAGCTTTCTTT. Translating gives CASRPRGNTEAFF. This sequence joins TRBV27 and TRBJ1-1, with D possibly matching TRBD1 (5 bases). The CDR3 contains 13 residues. Germline V CDR1 and CDR2: MNHEY, SMNVEV (reference sequence). V was cut by 6 bases and J by 2 bases, with 10 bases left in between.

The chain recombines TRBV6-5 with TRBJ2-1; the D gene is possibly TRBD2 (6 bases). V dropped 5 bases and J dropped 5 bases, with 16 bases sitting between them. The CDR3 covers 15 residues. The germline V gene has CDR1 MNHEY and CDR2 SVGAGI. The CDR3 bases are TGTGCCAGCAGTCAGCCGGGACTCGACCACAATGAGCAGTTCTTC. Translation: CASSQPGLDHNEQFF.

This sequence joins TRBV7-8 and TRBJ2-7; TRBD1 aligns across 9 bases. Trimming took 5 bases from V and 2 from J; bases not matched to a gene: 7. CDR3 length: 15 residues. Germline V gene data show CDR1 as SGHVS and CDR2 as FQNEAQ. The CDR3: CASSPAGQGTYEQYF. The CDR3 nucleotides are TGTGCCAGCAGCCCGGCAGGACAGGGGACCTACGAGCAGTACTTC.

This sequence joins TRBV29-1 and TRBJ2-2; the match to TRBD1 covers 7 bases. Germline CDR1 reads SQVTM; CDR2 reads ANQGSEA. V shed 7 bases and J 1 base; nucleotides not matched to a gene: 6. The CDR3 spans 14 residues. CDR3 nucleotides: TGCAGCGCCTCGAGGGGGCGGAACACCGGGGAGCTGTTTTTT. Residues: CSASRGRNTGELFF.

The genes are TRBV7-3 and TRBJ1-1; TRBD1 agrees at 7 bases. CDR1 and CDR2 from the germline V gene are SGHTA and FQGTGA. CDR3 length equals 14 residues. Trimming removed 5 bases from V and 1 base from J; junction bases left unmatched: 4. CDR3 residues: CASSPGGPNTEAFF. The CDR3 nucleotides read TGTGCCAGCAGCCCAGGGGGGCCGAACACTGAAGCTTTCTTT.

The chain recombines TRBV30 with TRBJ1-4; D is uncertain. Trimming took off 8 bases at V and 5 bases at J, with 18 bases between the two ends. Per the germline V gene, CDR1 is GTSNPN and CDR2 is SVGIG (reference sequence). The CDR3 extends over 14 amino acids. CDR3 amino acids: CAAEPGNFNEKLFF. Written as DNA, the CDR3 is TGTGCCGCGGAACCGGGAAACTTCAATGAAAAACTGTTTTTT.

The V gene is TRBV28, the J gene TRBJ2-5; D is perhaps TRBD2 (6 bases). V lost 7 bases and J 5 bases, leaving 14 bases between the germline ends. CDR3 size: 13 residues. Germline CDR1 is MDHEN and CDR2 is SYDVKM. The CDR3 reads CASTTGVRETQYF. The CDR3 bases are TGTGCCAGCACGACGGGAGTTCGGGAGACCCAGTACTTC. Full variable domain (outside the CDR3, taken from reference TRBV28 and TRBJ2-5): DVKVTQSSRYLVKRTGEKVFLECVQDMDHENMFWYRQDPGLGLRLIYFSYDVKMKEKGDIPEGYSVSREKKERFSLILESASTNQTSMYLCASTTGVRETQYFGPGTRLLVL.

The chain uses TRBV28 and TRBJ1-2; TRBD1 is a possible D gene (6 bases). Trimming pared 7 bases from V and 5 bases from J, leaving 17 bases between. CDR3 size: 14 residues. Germline lookup yields CDR1 MDHEN and CDR2 SYDVKM. As DNA, the CDR3 is TGTGCCAGCATTTCAGGGGACCGTATATATGGCTACACCTTC. As protein: CASISGDRIYGYTF.

The chain couples TRBV29-1 to TRBJ2-5; D is possibly TRBD1 (6 bases). V lost 4 bases, J lost 3 bases, and 9 bases lay in between. The CDR3 contains 12 residues. Per germline, CDR1 SQVTM and CDR2 ANQGSEA. CDR3 in DNA: TGCAGCGTTGGCCGACAGGAAGAGACCCAGTACTTC. It encodes CSVGRQEETQYF. Looking up the rest from reference TRBV29-1 and TRBJ2-5 gives the full variable domain: SAVISQKPSRDICQRGTSLTIQCQVDSQVTMMFWYRQQPGQSLTLIATANQGSEATYESGFVIDKFPISRPNLTFSTLTVSNMSPEDSSIYLCSVGRQEETQYFGPGTRLLVL.

The J gene is TRBJ1-2, the V gene TRBV19; D ambiguous. V lost 4 bases, J lost 4 bases, and 16 bases lay in between. The CDR3 is made up of 15 amino acids. Germline assignment: CDR1 LNHDA and CDR2 SQIVND (reference sequence). The CDR3 loop reads CASSNPQQTIYGYTF. CDR3 DNA sequence: TGTGCCAGTAGTAACCCCCAACAAACCATCTATGGCTACACCTTC.

This chain uses TRBV7-9 with TRBJ1-1, with TRBD1 matching over 7 bases. V was clipped by 4 bases and J by 12 bases; unmatched bases: 8. The CDR3 has 12 amino acids. Germline V CDR1 and CDR2: SEHNR, FQNEAQ (reference sequence). The CDR3 protein is CASSYLTGEPFF. For the CDR3, the DNA is TGTGCCAGCAGCTATTTAACAGGGGAACCTTTCTTT.

As regards this clone: Given a much more abundant clone one base away, this may be a read error. Other DNA sequences from this sample encode an identical CDR3 as well. The chain links TRBV5-6 to TRBJ2-2; D could derive from TRBD1 or TRBD2 (5 bases each). This CDR3 region has 15 residues. The V gene's germline CDR1 is SGHDT and CDR2 YYEEEE. Deletions cut 0 bases from V and 1 base from J, with 7 bases between. This CDR3 is CASSLVGGNTGELFF. CDR3 sequence (DNA): TGTGCCAGCAGCTTGGTTGGGGGGAACACCGGGGAGCTGTTTTTT.

The chain links TRBV28 to TRBJ2-5; 12 positions match TRBD2. CDR1 and CDR2 (germline): MDHEN, SYDVKM. The length of the CDR3 is 16 residues. Germline trimming cut 5 bases from V and 4 bases from J; bases unmatched to any gene: 8. The CDR3 reads CASSPRLAGERETQYF. CDR3 nucleotides: TGTGCCAGCAGTCCTAGACTAGCGGGAGAAAGAGAGACCCAGTACTTC.